The clone carrying this T cell receptor beta chain was seen many times. This sample is drawn from a study of shared clonotypes between healthy human individuals. The germline V gene has CDR1 SGHVS and CDR2 FQNEAQ. Trimming stripped 5 bases from V and 5 bases from J, with 12 bases between. The CDR3 is 14 residues long. The protocol was immunoSEQ multiplex PCR, while the TCRdb copy is restricted to in-frame clones and leaves out a portion. The repertoire holds approximately 640,000 clones, with about 90% as singletons. What was sequenced was memory CD8+ T cells from PBMCs. Subset in this sample: CD45RO+ cells pooled with CCR7-negative TemRA cells. This TCR was recovered from a man aged 18 to 30 in good health. Some clones in this sample may be carry-over from other donors' samples. This chain connects TRBV7-8 to TRBJ1-4, with D possibly TRBD1 on 6 matching bases. The CDR3 DNA is TGTGCCAGCAGCCCAAAGGGGGAAAATGAAAAACTGTTTTTT. It encodes CASSPKGENEKLFF.